The rows below give T cell receptor beta chains drawn from one sample of a study of beta chain features in type 1 diabetes. Assay: immunoSEQ multiplex PCR; the TCRdb copy retains only in-frame clones and omits some. This table has about 28,000 clones, approximately 65% appearing once. What was sequenced was Tregs from blood. The receptors here all came from a woman aged 25 to 45 with type 1 diabetes. CDR3s leave out the opening cysteine and the closing phenylalanine or tryptophan. The listing skips clone size in some rows; elsewhere it reads once, few, many or a size class.

j_call: TRBJ2-1
v_call: TRBV7-9
clone_size: few
cdr3_aa: ASSLWSQGTSNEQF

j_call: TRBJ2-4
v_call: TRBV7-2
clone_size: NA
cdr3_aa: ASSPRRGAAD

j_call: TRBJ2-7
v_call: TRBV25-1
clone_size: NA
cdr3_aa: ATRTGTGGHEQY

j_call: TRBJ2-1
v_call: TRBV9
clone_size: NA
cdr3_aa: ASSDQRELFGEQF

j_call: TRBJ2-7
v_call: TRBV2
clone_size: NA
cdr3_aa: ATRRTEVSYEQY

j_call: TRBJ1-1
v_call: TRBV7-9
clone_size: NA
cdr3_aa: ASSPLPGTTEAF

j_call: TRBJ1-5
v_call: TRBV19
clone_size: NA
cdr3_aa: ASSGTGGRQPQH

j_call: TRBJ2-1
v_call: TRBV25-1
clone_size: NA
cdr3_aa: ASNRAGVYNEQF

j_call: TRBJ2-1
v_call: TRBV28
clone_size: NA
cdr3_aa: ASSSTPTAYNEQF

j_call: TRBJ1-5
v_call: TRBV25-1
clone_size: NA
cdr3_aa: ASSFSPGQINQPQH

j_call: TRBJ2-3
v_call: TRBV19
clone_size: NA
cdr3_aa: ASSPGTSADTQY

j_call: TRBJ1-1
v_call: TRBV10-3
clone_size: NA
cdr3_aa: AISEPTGAEAF

j_call: TRBJ1-2
v_call: TRBV5-8
clone_size: NA
cdr3_aa: ASSRGTGRDYGYT

j_call: TRBJ1-2
v_call: TRBV7-2
clone_size: few
cdr3_aa: ASRLRGGYYGYT

j_call: NA
v_call: TRBV18
clone_size: NA
cdr3_aa: ASSPPGLTGGTDEQY

j_call: TRBJ1-1
v_call: TRBV7-3
clone_size: few
cdr3_aa: ASSLLGQENTEAF

j_call: TRBJ2-1
v_call: TRBV5-8
clone_size: NA
cdr3_aa: ASSYFRPRGEQF

j_call: TRBJ2-1
v_call: TRBV7-3
clone_size: NA
cdr3_aa: ASSLDGLAGHEQF

j_call: TRBJ2-7
v_call: TRBV6-1
clone_size: NA
cdr3_aa: ATSPRTSGSYEQY

j_call: TRBJ2-4
v_call: TRBV4-2
clone_size: NA
cdr3_aa: ASSQDFSGNKNIQY

j_call: TRBJ1-1
v_call: TRBV5-1
clone_size: NA
cdr3_aa: ASSRGGDEAF

j_call: TRBJ2-7
v_call: TRBV9
clone_size: NA
cdr3_aa: ASSVQASSYEQY

j_call: TRBJ2-5
v_call: TRBV5-1
clone_size: NA
cdr3_aa: ASSSLGLAAIQETQY

j_call: TRBJ2-1
v_call: TRBV5-6
clone_size: NA
cdr3_aa: ASRLAGVLYNEQF

j_call: TRBJ2-3
v_call: TRBV27
clone_size: NA
cdr3_aa: ASSLQGQFSTDTQY

j_call: TRBJ2-2
v_call: TRBV25-1
clone_size: NA
cdr3_aa: ASSVWGRVTGELF

j_call: TRBJ1-2
v_call: TRBV5-1
clone_size: NA
cdr3_aa: ASSLEHGQDGYT

j_call: TRBJ1-2
v_call: TRBV5-1
clone_size: medium-sized
cdr3_aa: ASSITPGTDYGYT

j_call: TRBJ1-4
v_call: TRBV19
clone_size: NA
cdr3_aa: ASSIIWGTGEKLF

j_call: TRBJ2-5
v_call: TRBV9
clone_size: NA
cdr3_aa: ASNGGQSQETQY

j_call: TRBJ1-1
v_call: TRBV11-2
clone_size: once
cdr3_aa: ASSPRTGRTEAF

j_call: TRBJ2-6
v_call: TRBV27
clone_size: NA
cdr3_aa: ASSLAGQGIAGANVLT

j_call: TRBJ2-2
v_call: TRBV29-1
clone_size: NA
cdr3_aa: SVLVPRTGTGELF

j_call: TRBJ2-1
v_call: TRBV29-1
clone_size: NA
cdr3_aa: SGAKQTGNEQF

j_call: TRBJ2-7
v_call: TRBV30
clone_size: NA
cdr3_aa: AWSELAEDEQY

j_call: TRBJ1-1
v_call: TRBV12-5
clone_size: NA
cdr3_aa: ASGLERQGAGGTEAF

j_call: TRBJ2-3
v_call: TRBV5-4
clone_size: NA
cdr3_aa: ASSYAGTDTQY

j_call: TRBJ1-2
v_call: TRBV7-9
clone_size: once
cdr3_aa: ASTHRGGNDYGYT

j_call: TRBJ1-1
v_call: TRBV10-2
clone_size: NA
cdr3_aa: ASRSTGFISEAF

j_call: TRBJ1-2
v_call: TRBV12-5
clone_size: NA
cdr3_aa: ASGNPVGELEGYT

j_call: TRBJ2-7
v_call: TRBV19
clone_size: NA
cdr3_aa: ASSIGGLGGYEQY

j_call: TRBJ1-2
v_call: TRBV5-8
clone_size: NA
cdr3_aa: ASSSRGQGWDGYT

j_call: TRBJ2-4
v_call: TRBV7-9
clone_size: NA
cdr3_aa: ASSLIAEGGNIQY

j_call: TRBJ1-1
v_call: TRBV6-5
clone_size: NA
cdr3_aa: ASSYSGEATEAF